This T cell receptor (beta chain) was identified during a study of blood T cell repertoires in COVID-19. This clone was counted only a few times. Method: immunoSEQ multiplex PCR; TCRdb's copy keeps in-frame clones and lacks some. The data hold over 85,000 clones, with roughly 80% observed a single time. Trimming removed 5 bases from V and 7 bases from J, with 18 bases in between. The germline V gene encodes CDR1 KGHSH and CDR2 LQKENI. The CDR3 totals 14 residues. The sample was peripheral blood. This chain joins TRBV18 and TRBJ2-7, with a tentative D call TRBD2 (6 bases). The source of this sequence is an older woman with acute or convalescent COVID-19. CDR3 bases: TGTGCCAGCTCAGAGGTGACTAGTAGGTCTGAGCAGTACTTC. Residues: CASSEVTSRSEQYF.